This T cell receptor beta chain was sequenced for a study of T-cell reconstitution after alpha-beta-depleted transplantation in children. Deletions cut 5 bases from V and 8 bases from J, with 10 bases between. CDR3 length: 12 amino acids. The TCRbeta library was prepared with unique molecular identifiers. TCRdb itself ran the PCR reads through MiXCR, one entry per CDR3 protein. The table includes a few hundred thousand distinct CDR3 sequences, 20% to 30% detected once. On this clonotype: Its antigen is still unknown.

Study conclusions and caveats: There were reportedly several hundred expanded graft clones from which alpha-beta T cells came about two months after transplant. T-cell counts and diversity at one year following transplant were attributed mainly to newly produced T cells.

The input for sequencing was PBMCs, taken before TCRalphabeta/CD19-depleted stem cell transplant. This chain uses TRBV12-3 or TRBV12-4 with TRBJ2-1; the D is unclear. This clonotype was sampled from a boy less than two years old with Wiskott-Aldrich syndrome, due to receive a stem cell transplant. The CDR3 coding sequence is TGTGCCAGCAGTCTCCGGTGGGATGAGCAGTTCTTC. Translated: CASSLRWDEQFF.